A selection of T cell receptor beta chains follows, all from one sample in a study of blood T cell repertoires in COVID-19. Profiling relied on immunoSEQ multiplex PCR, and the TCRdb table lists in-frame clones only, not all of them. The table has 200,000 to 250,000 clones, roughly 80% seen once. The sequenced sample consisted of peripheral blood. The receptor set was obtained from a woman between 65 and 79 years old with acute or convalescent COVID-19. Each CDR3 is given with its conserved first and last residue. Each record gives: V gene, J gene, CDR3 protein.

v_call: TRBV5-6; j_call: TRBJ1-4; cdr3_aa: CASSPGTGPEKLFF
v_call: TRBV4-2; j_call: TRBJ2-7; cdr3_aa: CASSPLQGYEQYF
v_call: TRBV7-9; j_call: TRBJ1-1; cdr3_aa: CASSLERRNTEAFF
v_call: TRBV3-1/TRBV3-2; j_call: TRBJ1-5; cdr3_aa: CASSLSGTGHQPQHF
v_call: TRBV29-1; j_call: TRBJ2-5; cdr3_aa: CSGGSLQETQYF
v_call: TRBV2; j_call: TRBJ2-2; cdr3_aa: CASTRAGGGTGELFF
v_call: TRBV6-1; j_call: TRBJ1-5; cdr3_aa: CASSGREGYILNSNQPQHF
v_call: TRBV28; j_call: TRBJ1-4; cdr3_aa: CASRRQGDEKLFF
v_call: TRBV28; j_call: TRBJ1-2; cdr3_aa: CASRTGGMGGYTF
v_call: TRBV28; j_call: TRBJ2-5; cdr3_aa: CASSLPGRETQYF
v_call: TRBV27; j_call: TRBJ1-2; cdr3_aa: CASSQRGGDGYTF
v_call: TRBV28; j_call: TRBJ2-3; cdr3_aa: CASSLSSGRFVSTDTQYF
v_call: TRBV18; j_call: TRBJ1-2; cdr3_aa: CASSPGSNYGYTF
v_call: TRBV10-3; j_call: TRBJ2-1; cdr3_aa: CAISEPAGVLNNEQFF
v_call: TRBV20-1; j_call: TRBJ1-1; cdr3_aa: CSASFGVGAFF
v_call: TRBV6-5; j_call: TRBJ2-7; cdr3_aa: CASSYSPGDTYEQYF
v_call: TRBV2; j_call: TRBJ1-6; cdr3_aa: CASSDRVGNSPLHF
v_call: TRBV3-1/TRBV3-2; j_call: TRBJ2-6; cdr3_aa: CASSHPRNRARPIALTF
v_call: TRBV5-1; j_call: TRBJ1-5; cdr3_aa: CASSLYGDSNQPQHF
v_call: TRBV3-1/TRBV3-2; j_call: TRBJ2-7; cdr3_aa: CASRPAGVPYEQYF
v_call: TRBV28; j_call: TRBJ1-5; cdr3_aa: CASTPPTGGNQPQHF
v_call: TRBV9; j_call: TRBJ2-7; cdr3_aa: CASSVGGLAEQYF
v_call: TRBV12-5; j_call: TRBJ2-7; cdr3_aa: CASGLVRRDRVRKRSYEQYF
v_call: TRBV27; j_call: TRBJ1-1; cdr3_aa: CASSPTRGMPADF
v_call: TRBV30; j_call: TRBJ2-6; cdr3_aa: CAWSEGSGANVLTF
v_call: TRBV6-1; j_call: TRBJ1-1; cdr3_aa: CASSEKRAEAFF
v_call: TRBV5-6; j_call: TRBJ2-3; cdr3_aa: CASSLAGGPDTQYF
v_call: TRBV18; j_call: TRBJ1-6; cdr3_aa: CASSPDRNSPLHF
v_call: TRBV7-9; j_call: TRBJ1-4; cdr3_aa: CASSLTTNEKLFF
v_call: TRBV6-4; j_call: TRBJ2-1; cdr3_aa: CASSLDRGGNEQFF
v_call: TRBV6-5; j_call: TRBJ1-2; cdr3_aa: CASSGTRGIESGYTF
v_call: TRBV28; j_call: TRBJ1-5; cdr3_aa: CASSSQEGGGNQPQHF
v_call: TRBV19; j_call: TRBJ1-4; cdr3_aa: CATRPGGAPGDEKLFF
v_call: TRBV11-2; j_call: TRBJ1-4; cdr3_aa: CASSLRGSGTQTTNEKLFF
v_call: TRBV9; j_call: TRBJ2-1; cdr3_aa: CASSVTASSYNEQFF
v_call: TRBV24-1; j_call: TRBJ2-2; cdr3_aa: CATRVGQANTGELFF
v_call: TRBV10-3; j_call: TRBJ1-1; cdr3_aa: CAISEKSGGNTEAFF
v_call: TRBV24-1; j_call: TRBJ2-2; cdr3_aa: CANRGRRGTGELFF
v_call: TRBV3-1/TRBV3-2; j_call: TRBJ2-1; cdr3_aa: CASRHVGGGPYNEQFF
v_call: TRBV5-1; j_call: TRBJ1-5; cdr3_aa: CASSPTGGTSNQPQHF
v_call: TRBV6-5; j_call: TRBJ2-2; cdr3_aa: CASSYSLALNTGELFF
v_call: TRBV19; j_call: TRBJ2-6; cdr3_aa: CASRRQLSGANVLTF
v_call: TRBV5-1; j_call: TRBJ1-2; cdr3_aa: CASSLGGTDYGYTF
v_call: TRBV19; j_call: TRBJ2-1; cdr3_aa: CASSIVALAGGWYNEQFF
v_call: TRBV9; j_call: TRBJ2-1; cdr3_aa: CASTVSGREGNEQFF
v_call: TRBV3-1/TRBV3-2; j_call: TRBJ1-5; cdr3_aa: CASSFGDRGNQPQHF
v_call: TRBV2; j_call: TRBJ1-5; cdr3_aa: CASSLDRGLNQPQHF
v_call: TRBV28; j_call: TRBJ1-4; cdr3_aa: CASSPIVGGNEKLFF
v_call: TRBV18; j_call: TRBJ2-7; cdr3_aa: CASSPPVGLAGKYEQYF
v_call: TRBV5-1; j_call: TRBJ2-7; cdr3_aa: CASSLEGSGGQGYEQYF
v_call: TRBV7-9; j_call: TRBJ2-1; cdr3_aa: CASSSGLAGYNEQFF
v_call: TRBV6-5; j_call: TRBJ2-3; cdr3_aa: CASSRGTSTDTQYF
v_call: TRBV27; j_call: TRBJ2-1; cdr3_aa: CASSYLAGGVNEQFF
v_call: TRBV5-1; j_call: TRBJ1-1; cdr3_aa: CASSFDRVSEAFF
v_call: TRBV4-2; j_call: TRBJ2-5; cdr3_aa: CASSQEGAAGTPQETQYF
v_call: TRBV5-4; j_call: TRBJ2-7; cdr3_aa: CASSLTGGQEQYF
v_call: TRBV3-1/TRBV3-2; j_call: TRBJ1-4; cdr3_aa: CASSVQVNEKLFF
v_call: TRBV27; j_call: TRBJ2-1; cdr3_aa: CASSFRTSGLNEQFF
v_call: TRBV7-2; j_call: TRBJ2-7; cdr3_aa: CASSLQGASYEQYF
v_call: TRBV5-1; j_call: TRBJ2-5; cdr3_aa: CASTLGGTGGSETQYF